These T cell receptor beta chains were read from a single sample in a study of OX40 agonist ivuxolimab in advanced cancers. Assay used: immunoSEQ multiplex PCR; TCRdb lists only in-frame clones, some missing. The sample yields 60,000 to 90,000 clones, 70% to 90% seen once. Sequencing was performed on CD4+ or CD8+ T cells sorted from blood, taken in a trial of the OX40 agonist ivuxolimab. The receptors stem from an adult with an advanced solid tumor such as melanoma, head and neck, liver or kidney cancer. CDR3s include the opening cysteine and the closing phenylalanine or tryptophan. The order of the fields is clone size, J gene, V gene, CDR3 length, D gene, CDR3 DNA, CDR3 protein. The D gene is left open where the match is weak. A row's size may be missing; if present it is once, few, many or a size class.

. | TRBJ2-2 | TRBV5-4 | 17 | . | TGTGCCAGCAGCTTCCTTTTAGGTGTTCGGTCATCCGGGGAGCTGTTTTTT | CASSFLLGVRSSGELFF
. | TRBJ2-7 | TRBV5-6 | 18 | TRBD1 | TGTGCCAGCAGCTTGGTGTTGGGACAGGGTGGAAATTACTACGAGCAGTACTTC | CASSLVLGQGGNYYEQYF
once | TRBJ2-3 | TRBV27 | 17 | TRBD1 | TGTGCCAGCAGTTCAATAAGAGGACAGGGTAGCACAGATACGCAGTATTTT | CASSSIRGQGSTDTQYF
. | TRBJ1-5 | TRBV6-1 | 15 | TRBD1 | TGTGCCAGCAGGCCCGGGACAGGGATAAATCAGCCCCAGCATTTT | CASRPGTGINQPQHF
. | TRBJ2-3 | TRBV7-2 | 16 | . | TGTGCCAGCAGCTTCTACGGGGCCCCGCGAACAGATACGCAGTATTTT | CASSFYGAPRTDTQYF
. | TRBJ2-7 | TRBV7-2 | 17 | TRBD2 | TGTGCCAGCAGCTTAGTTGTTCCACTAGCGGGAGGCTACGAGCAGTACTTC | CASSLVVPLAGGYEQYF
. | TRBJ2-1 | TRBV2 | 15 | TRBD2 | TGTGCCAGCAGTGGCCGTAGCGGGGGGGCGGGTGAGCAGTTCTTC | CASSGRSGGAGEQFF
. | TRBJ2-1 | TRBV5-5 | 15 | TRBD2 | TGTGCCAGCAGCCCCCGGGGGGTGGTCTACAATGAGCAGTTCTTC | CASSPRGVVYNEQFF
. | TRBJ2-1 | TRBV7-3 | 14 | . | TGTGCCAGCAGCTTGTCAGGGGTGGGCAATGAGCAGTTCTTC | CASSLSGVGNEQFF
. | TRBJ2-2 | TRBV29-1 | 14 | . | TGCAGCGGCTATGGGGGAGTGGACACCGGGGAGCTGTTTTTT | CSGYGGVDTGELFF
. | TRBJ1-5 | TRBV27 | 14 | . | TGTGCCAGCAGTCTTAGACAGGGCAATCAGCCCCAGCATTTT | CASSLRQGNQPQHF
. | TRBJ2-2 | TRBV30 | 11 | . | TGTGCCTGGAGGGGGACCGGGGAGCTGTTTTTT | CAWRGTGELFF
. | TRBJ1-5 | TRBV6-6 | 15 | . | TGTGCCAGCAGTTACTTGGGGGTCGGCAATCAGCCCCAGCATTTT | CASSYLGVGNQPQHF
. | TRBJ2-1 | TRBV7-2 | 15 | . | TGTGCCAGCACCCCCTTTACAGTGGGGCCTATTGAGCAGTTCTTC | CASTPFTVGPIEQFF
. | TRBJ1-5 | TRBV18 | 15 | . | TGTGCCAGCTCACCAAACCAGCAGGCATATCAGCCCCAGCATTTT | CASSPNQQAYQPQHF
. | TRBJ2-7 | TRBV7-6 | 14 | . | TGTGCCAGCAGCACGGACTCGAACTCCTACGAGCAGTACTTC | CASSTDSNSYEQYF
. | TRBJ1-4 | TRBV15 | 15 | . | TGTGCCACCAGCAGGGAGACAGTTTCTAATGAAAAACTGTTTTTT | CATSRETVSNEKLFF
once | TRBJ2-1 | TRBV6-5 | 15 | . | TGTGCCAGCACCGGGGGCGTCAGCTCCTACAATGAGCAGTTCTTC | CASTGGVSSYNEQFF
. | TRBJ2-2 | TRBV5-1 | 14 | . | TGCGCCAGCAGCTGGGAAACGAACACCGGGGAGCTGTTTTTT | CASSWETNTGELFF
few | TRBJ2-3 | TRBV9 | 16 | TRBD1 | TGTGCCAGCAGCCTAGCTGGGACAGGGGCCACAGATACGCAGTATTTT | CASSLAGTGATDTQYF
. | TRBJ1-1 | TRBV10-2 | 12 | TRBD1 | TGCGCCAGCACACAGGGGAGTACTGAAGCTTTCTTT | CASTQGSTEAFF
. | TRBJ2-5 | TRBV4-1 | 15 | TRBD2 | TGCGCCAGCAGCCACCGACTAGCTCGGGGAGAGACCCAGTACTTC | CASSHRLARGETQYF
. | TRBJ2-1 | TRBV30 | 15 | TRBD2 | TGTGCCTGGACTGCCGGGACTAGCGGGTTAAATGAGCAGTTCTTC | CAWTAGTSGLNEQFF
. | TRBJ1-2 | TRBV28 | 16 | TRBD1 | TGTGCCAGCAGCCCCCCGCCGGGACAGGGCGGCTATGGCTACACCTTC | CASSPPPGQGGYGYTF
. | TRBJ2-5 | TRBV7-2 | 12 | . | TGTGCCAGCAGCCACGGACCGGAGACCCAGTACTTC | CASSHGPETQYF
. | TRBJ2-2 | TRBV4-1 | 16 | . | TGCGCCAGCAGCCAAGGTAGTGGACAGATCACCGGGGAGCTGTTTTTT | CASSQGSGQITGELFF
. | TRBJ1-5 | TRBV9 | 15 | . | TGTGCCAGCAGCGTAGGACCCACGGACAATCAGCCCCAGCATTTT | CASSVGPTDNQPQHF
. | TRBJ1-4 | TRBV7-9 | 15 | . | TGTGCCAGCAGCCCGGGACATGGGGGTAATGAAAAACTGTTTTTT | CASSPGHGGNEKLFF
few | TRBJ2-1 | TRBV7-8 | 19 | TRBD1 | TGTGCCAGCAGCTTAGCATTGGGTAGGGGGCCGTTTTCCTACAATGAGCAGTTCTTC | CASSLALGRGPFSYNEQFF
few | TRBJ1-2 | TRBV2 | 15 | . | TGTGCCAGCAGTGAGCATTCATCCGGGAACTATGGCTACACCTTC | CASSEHSSGNYGYTF
. | TRBJ1-5 | TRBV6-1 | 14 | TRBD1 | TGTGCCAGCAGGTTGACAGGGGAGAATCAGCCCCAGCATTTT | CASRLTGENQPQHF
. | TRBJ2-5 | TRBV6-5 | 14 | . | TGTGCCAGCAGTTCTCTCAGCGTTAAAGAGACCCAGTACTTC | CASSSLSVKETQYF
. | TRBJ1-1 | TRBV9 | 15 | TRBD1 | TGTGCCAGCAGCTCTAGCCCGACAGGGGACACTGAAGCTTTCTTT | CASSSSPTGDTEAFF
. | TRBJ1-2 | TRBV2 | 14 | TRBD1 | TGTGCCAGCACCTTACGACAGGGGGCGCGGGGCTACACCTTC | CASTLRQGARGYTF
. | TRBJ1-4 | TRBV25-1 | 10 | . | TGTGCCAGCAAGAACGAAAAACTGTTTTTT | CASKNEKLFF
. | TRBJ1-2 | TRBV11-2 | 14 | TRBD1 | TGTGCCAGCAGCTTAGAAAGACAGGGGCATGGCTACACCTTC | CASSLERQGHGYTF
few | TRBJ1-1 | TRBV9 | 18 | . | TGTGCCAGCAGCGCAGTAGAGCCCTCGGGGGACTATGTTCCTGACGCTTTCTTT | CASSAVEPSGDYVPDAFF